The sequence of this T cell receptor beta chain was determined in a study of T cell changes during pregnancy in multiple sclerosis. Data came from immunoSEQ multiplex PCR; TCRdb stores just in-frame clones and leaves some out. Of tens of thousands of clones listed, roughly 90% were seen once; the top ten hold 0.7% to 0.9%. The CDR3 loop spans 13 amino acids. The V and J ends lost 5 bases and 0 bases respectively, with 7 bases between them. Germline V gene sequence: CDR1 KGHSH, CDR2 LQKENI. The chain has TRBV18 and TRBJ2-5; D unresolved. The receptor was derived from a female donor in good health, enrolled as a control in a pregnancy study. This specimen was peripheral blood, taken in the first trimester of pregnancy. This chain's CDR3 is CASSLEYQETQYF. The CDR3 DNA sequence: TGTGCCAGCTCATTGGAGTACCAAGAGACCCAGTACTTC.